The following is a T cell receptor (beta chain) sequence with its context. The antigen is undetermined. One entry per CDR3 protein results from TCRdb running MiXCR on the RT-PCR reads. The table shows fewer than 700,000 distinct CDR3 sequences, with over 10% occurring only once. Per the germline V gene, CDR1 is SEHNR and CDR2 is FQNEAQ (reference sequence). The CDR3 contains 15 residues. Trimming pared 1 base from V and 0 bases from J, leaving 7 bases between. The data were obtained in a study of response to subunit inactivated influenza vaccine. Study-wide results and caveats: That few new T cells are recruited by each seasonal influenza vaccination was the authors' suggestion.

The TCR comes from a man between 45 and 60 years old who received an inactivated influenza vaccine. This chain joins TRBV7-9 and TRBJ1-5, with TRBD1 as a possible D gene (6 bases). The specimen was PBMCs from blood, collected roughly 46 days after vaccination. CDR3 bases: TGTGCCAGCAGCTTAGGGGACACTAGCAATCAGCCCCAGCATTTT. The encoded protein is CASSLGDTSNQPQHF.